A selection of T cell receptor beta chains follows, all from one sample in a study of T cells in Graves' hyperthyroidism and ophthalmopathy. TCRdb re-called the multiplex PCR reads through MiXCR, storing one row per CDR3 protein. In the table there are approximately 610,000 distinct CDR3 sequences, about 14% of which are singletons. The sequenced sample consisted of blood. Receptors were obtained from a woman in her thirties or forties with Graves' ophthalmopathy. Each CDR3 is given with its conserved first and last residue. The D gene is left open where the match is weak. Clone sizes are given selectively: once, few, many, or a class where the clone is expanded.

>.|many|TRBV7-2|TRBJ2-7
TGTGCCAGCAGCTTAGCCTACTCCCCGTCAAACGAGCAGTACTTC
CASSLAYSPSNEQYF
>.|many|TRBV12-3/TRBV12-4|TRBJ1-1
TGTGCCAGCAGGGCAGGGGTGAGTGGCACTGAAGCTTTCTTT
CASRAGVSGTEAFF
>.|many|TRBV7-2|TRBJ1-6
TGTGCCAGCAGCCGAGAGGGGGGAAGAGCCCTCCACTTT
CASSREGGRALHF
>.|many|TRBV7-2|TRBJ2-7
TGTGCCAGCAGCTTAGCGGGCAGGGGCTACGAGCAGTACTTC
CASSLAGRGYEQYF
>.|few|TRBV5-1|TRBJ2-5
TGCGCCAGCAGCCCGGAACCGGGACCCCGGAGTGGAAAGTACTTC
CASSPEPGPRSGKYF
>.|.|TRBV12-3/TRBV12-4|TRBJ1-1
TGCGCCAGCAGTTTAATAGGGGACTTAAACACTGAAGCTTTCTTT
CASSLIGDLNTEAFF
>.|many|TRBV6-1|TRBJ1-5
TGTGCCAGCAGGAAGCGGACCGGGACTCAGCTTCATTTT
CASRKRTGTQLHF
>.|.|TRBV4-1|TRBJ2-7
TGCGCCAGCAGCCCGACCCCTCACTACCTCCTTGACTACGAGCAGTACTTC
CASSPTPHYLLDYEQYF
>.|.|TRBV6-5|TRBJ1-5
TGTGCCAGCAGTTGGCGGCGGGCACAGCCCCAGCATTTT
CASSWRRAQPQHF
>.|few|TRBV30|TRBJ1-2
TGTGCCTGGAGTGTAGAGGGGGTGGACGCTAACTATGGCTACACCTTC
CAWSVEGVDANYGYTF
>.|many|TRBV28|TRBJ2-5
TGTGCCAGCAGTCCCCCCAGGGGGGGCATGGAGACCCAGTACTTC
CASSPPRGGMETQYF
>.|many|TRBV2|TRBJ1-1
TGTGCCAGCAGTGAAAGGAACACTGAAGCTTTCTTT
CASSERNTEAFF
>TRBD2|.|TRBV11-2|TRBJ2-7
TGTGCCAGCAGCCCGGACAGCGGGAGGGCTCAACCCTACGAGCAGTACTTC
CASSPDSGRAQPYEQYF
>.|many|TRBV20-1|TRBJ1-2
TGCAGTGCTAGAGAGGACACCCACTATGGCTACACCTTC
CSAREDTHYGYTF
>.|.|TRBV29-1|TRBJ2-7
TGCAGCGTTGAAGAGGTTAGCCCAAGGGAGCAGTACTTC
CSVEEVSPREQYF
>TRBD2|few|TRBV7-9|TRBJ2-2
TGTGCCAGCAGCCACGGACTAGCGGGAGGGGAGCTGTTTTTT
CASSHGLAGGELFF
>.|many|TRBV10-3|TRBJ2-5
TGTGCCCTCTCCCGAGGGGGAGGGATGCAAGAGACCCAGTACTTC
CALSRGGGMQETQYF
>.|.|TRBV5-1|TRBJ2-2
TGCGCCAGCAGCCAAAACCGGGACTCCACCGGGGAGCTGTTTTTT
CASSQNRDSTGELFF
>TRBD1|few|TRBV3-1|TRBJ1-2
TGTGCCAGCAGCCACCTTACAGGGGCTGGATACACCTTC
CASSHLTGAGYTF
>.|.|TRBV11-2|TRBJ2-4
TGTGCCAGCAGCTTTTTGAGGGACTTTCAGTACTTC
CASSFLRDFQYF
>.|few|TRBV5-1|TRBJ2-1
TGCGCCAGCAGCGCAGACAGTTCCTACAATGAGCAGTTCTTC
CASSADSSYNEQFF
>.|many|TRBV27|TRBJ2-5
TGTGCCAGCAGTTTATCTCCTAGCTCAGAGACCCAGTACTTC
CASSLSPSSETQYF
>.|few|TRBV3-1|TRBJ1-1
TGTGCCAGCAGCCAATGGGAGGACACCCCGAACACTGAAGCTTTCTTT
CASSQWEDTPNTEAFF
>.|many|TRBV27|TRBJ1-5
TGTGCCAGCAGTTTGAGGGGAAGCAATCAGCCCCAGCATTTT
CASSLRGSNQPQHF
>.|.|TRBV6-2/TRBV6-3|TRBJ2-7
TGTGCCACCGGATCCAGCTTTGGCGAGCAGTACTTC
CATGSSFGEQYF
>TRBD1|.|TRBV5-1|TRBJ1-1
TGCGCCAGCAGGCGGGACAGGGGGAGAGCTTTCTTT
CASRRDRGRAFF
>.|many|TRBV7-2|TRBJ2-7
TGTGCCAGCAGCTTCGCCACAGGGTCCTACGAGCAGTACTTC
CASSFATGSYEQYF
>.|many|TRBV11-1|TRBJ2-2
TGTGCCAGCAGCTTGGGTATTGTTTGGGACACCGGGGAGCTGTTTTTT
CASSLGIVWDTGELFF
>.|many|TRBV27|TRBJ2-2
TGTGCCAGCAGTCCCCGAAGCACCGGGGAGCTGTTTTTT
CASSPRSTGELFF
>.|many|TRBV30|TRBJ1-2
TGTGCCTGGAGTCCGGGCGAACCCTTCTATGGCTACACCTTC
CAWSPGEPFYGYTF
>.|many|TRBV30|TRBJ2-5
TGTGCCTGGTGGAGGGGGGAGACCCAGTACTTC
CAWWRGETQYF
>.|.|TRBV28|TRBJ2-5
TGTGCCAGCAGTTGGGCACAAACCGGGGAGACCCAGTACTTC
CASSWAQTGETQYF
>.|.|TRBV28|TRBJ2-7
TGTGCCAGCAGCTCCGGGACTTTACTCTACGAGCAGTACTTC
CASSSGTLLYEQYF
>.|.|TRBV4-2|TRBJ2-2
TGTGCCAGCAGCCAAGAGGTTATAGGGGTCACCGGGGAGCTGTTTTTT
CASSQEVIGVTGELFF
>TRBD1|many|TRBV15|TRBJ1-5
TGTGCCACCAGCAGAGCTGGGACAGGCAATCAGCCCCAGCATTTT
CATSRAGTGNQPQHF
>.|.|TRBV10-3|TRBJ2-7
TGTGCCATCAGTGACCCCCTAGGCTACGAGCAGTACTTC
CAISDPLGYEQYF
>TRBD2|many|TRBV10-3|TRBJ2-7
TGTGCCATCGGAGCTAGCGGGGGGAGCTCCTACGAGCAGTACTTC
CAIGASGGSSYEQYF
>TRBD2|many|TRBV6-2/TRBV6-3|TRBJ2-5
TGTGCCAGCAGCCGGGTCCCGGGGGGAGAGACCCAGTACTTC
CASSRVPGGETQYF